This T cell receptor (beta chain) was recorded in a study of blood T cell repertoires in COVID-19. The method was immunoSEQ multiplex PCR; TCRdb's version includes in-frame clones alone and lacks a portion of them. The repertoire holds 120,000 to 150,000 clones, roughly 88% seen once, with around 26% in the top ten. J gave up 4 bases and V 6 bases, and 4 bases lay outside the gene matches. CDR1 LGHDT and CDR2 YNNKEL come from the germline V gene (reference sequence). This CDR3 comprises 13 residues. Sequenced input: peripheral blood. V is TRBV3-1 (or the pseudogene TRBV3-2) and J is TRBJ2-3; the match to TRBD1 covers 7 bases. This TCR derives from a human donor in a cohort sampled during active COVID-19. CDR3 nucleotides: TGTGCCAGCAGTCGACAGGGCCCAGATACGCAGTATTTT. This encodes CASSRQGPDTQYF.